The T cell receptor (beta chain) described here comes from a study of blood T cell repertoires in COVID-19. Study information: The United States, Italy and Spain provided the acute and convalescent COVID-19 samples. PBMCs, B-cell-depleted T cells, or T cells provided the cDNA or gDNA that made up the material.

The CDR3 totals 13 residues. CDR1 is SGHRS and CDR2 is YFSETQ in the germline V gene. V shed 3 bases and J 8 bases; nucleotides not matched to a gene: 2. Under the authors' procedure: For nucleated cells, counts were estimated from reference gene primer amplification. The assay was immunoSEQ multiplex PCR, and TCRdb's table has in-frame clones only and misses some. From that table come the V and J calls and clone size; the DNA was used to work out D and trimming. The sample carries around 250,000 clones, under 85% recorded once. The TCR originated in a man aged 30 to 45 who had recovered from COVID-19. The chain employs TRBV5-1 and TRBJ1-6, with TRBD1 matching 7 bases. The sequencing input was peripheral blood. For the CDR3, the DNA is TGCGCCAGCAGCTGGGGGACAGATTCACCCCTCCACTTT. As protein: CASSWGTDSPLHF.